This is a list of T cell receptor beta chains from one sample in a study of cytomegalovirus exposure and HLA in healthy donors. Only in-frame clones appear in the TCRdb table, and some are missing; sequencing was by immunoSEQ multiplex PCR. The repertoire holds 150,000 to 200,000 clones, around 75% seen once, with roughly 1.9% in the top ten. The sequenced sample was PBMCs. The source of these receptors is a woman in her twenties or thirties in good health and CMV-seronegative. CDR3s include the opening cysteine and the closing phenylalanine or tryptophan. The order of the fields is clone size, V gene, D gene, J gene, CDR3 protein, CDR3 DNA. D genes are given only for firm matches. Size is omitted from some rows. Given values are once, few, many or a class for expanded clones.

abundance: few
v_gene: TRBV5-6
d_gene: -
j_gene: TRBJ1-2
CDR3aa: CASSWGRGGYTF
CDR3nt: TGTGCCAGCAGCTGGGGGCGTGGTGGCTACACCTTC

abundance: few
v_gene: TRBV7-3
d_gene: TRBD2
j_gene: TRBJ2-1
CDR3aa: CASSFGAGGFFNEQFF
CDR3nt: TGTGCCAGCAGCTTCGGAGCGGGAGGGTTCTTCAATGAGCAGTTCTTC

abundance: -
v_gene: TRBV11-2
d_gene: -
j_gene: TRBJ1-5
CDR3aa: CASSPVGGQPQHF
CDR3nt: TGTGCCAGCAGCCCGGTTGGAGGTCAGCCCCAGCATTTT

abundance: once
v_gene: TRBV30
d_gene: -
j_gene: TRBJ2-7
CDR3aa: CAWSVLTYEQYF
CDR3nt: TGTGCCTGGAGTGTCCTTACTTACGAGCAGTACTTC

abundance: -
v_gene: TRBV7-8
d_gene: -
j_gene: TRBJ2-7
CDR3aa: CASSSGLTYEQYF
CDR3nt: TGTGCCAGCAGCTCGGGTCTAACCTACGAGCAGTACTTC

abundance: -
v_gene: TRBV4-1
d_gene: -
j_gene: TRBJ2-7
CDR3aa: CASSQRGPSLYEQYF
CDR3nt: TGCGCCAGCAGCCAACGTGGCCCTAGTTTGTACGAGCAGTACTTC

abundance: -
v_gene: TRBV7-9
d_gene: TRBD1
j_gene: TRBJ2-2
CDR3aa: CASSPQGVTQIYTGELFF
CDR3nt: TGTGCCAGCAGCCCCCAGGGGGTAACTCAAATCTACACCGGGGAGCTGTTTTTT

abundance: -
v_gene: TRBV6-4
d_gene: TRBD2
j_gene: TRBJ2-5
CDR3aa: CASTCNRGGEEVTQYF
CDR3nt: TGTGCCAGCACCTGTAATCGGGGGGGCGAGGAGGTGACCCAGTACTTC

abundance: -
v_gene: TRBV18
d_gene: -
j_gene: TRBJ1-5
CDR3aa: CASSPGVQGGNQPQHF
CDR3nt: TGTGCCAGCTCACCGGGGGTACAGGGAGGCAATCAGCCCCAGCATTTT

abundance: few
v_gene: TRBV5-6
d_gene: -
j_gene: TRBJ1-4
CDR3aa: CASSLDRDEKLFF
CDR3nt: TGTGCCAGCAGCTTGGACAGGGATGAAAAACTGTTTTTT

abundance: -
v_gene: TRBV7-9
d_gene: -
j_gene: TRBJ2-1
CDR3aa: CASSLVVATSSYNEQFF
CDR3nt: TGTGCCAGCAGCTTAGTGGTGGCCACCAGCTCCTACAATGAGCAGTTCTTC

abundance: once
v_gene: TRBV28
d_gene: TRBD2
j_gene: TRBJ2-7
CDR3aa: CASSFVAGSYEQYF
CDR3nt: TGTGCCAGCAGTTTCGTAGCGGGCTCCTACGAGCAGTACTTC

abundance: -
v_gene: TRBV7-8
d_gene: -
j_gene: TRBJ2-5
CDR3aa: CASSFSGFEETQYF
CDR3nt: TGTGCCAGCAGCTTTTCAGGGTTTGAAGAGACCCAGTACTTC

abundance: -
v_gene: TRBV5-1
d_gene: TRBD2
j_gene: TRBJ2-7
CDR3aa: CASSSPGGSWAYEQYF
CDR3nt: TGCGCCAGCTCTTCCCCGGGGGGTAGCTGGGCCTACGAGCAGTACTTC

abundance: few
v_gene: TRBV7-9
d_gene: TRBD1
j_gene: TRBJ1-2
CDR3aa: CASSRGTVDYGYTF
CDR3nt: TGTGCCAGCAGCCGGGGGACAGTGGACTATGGCTACACCTTC

abundance: -
v_gene: TRBV5-1
d_gene: -
j_gene: TRBJ2-1
CDR3aa: CASIQGNNYNEQFF
CDR3nt: TGCGCCAGCATACAGGGAAACAACTACAATGAGCAGTTCTTC

abundance: -
v_gene: TRBV9
d_gene: -
j_gene: TRBJ1-1
CDR3aa: CASSVSGDTEAFF
CDR3nt: TGTGCCAGCAGCGTATCAGGGGACACTGAAGCTTTCTTT

abundance: -
v_gene: TRBV5-4
d_gene: -
j_gene: TRBJ2-3
CDR3aa: CASSSGAGAGRRADTQYF
CDR3nt: TGTGCCAGCAGCTCGGGGGCGGGAGCGGGGAGACGGGCAGATACGCAGTATTTT

abundance: -
v_gene: TRBV7-2
d_gene: -
j_gene: TRBJ1-2
CDR3aa: CASSFSTAGAYGYTF
CDR3nt: TGTGCCAGCAGCTTTTCGACCGCGGGGGCCTATGGCTACACCTTC

abundance: once
v_gene: TRBV7-2
d_gene: TRBD2
j_gene: TRBJ2-1
CDR3aa: CASSFSGGGYNEQFF
CDR3nt: TGTGCCAGCAGCTTTAGCGGGGGGGGTTACAATGAGCAGTTCTTC

abundance: -
v_gene: TRBV27
d_gene: -
j_gene: TRBJ2-7
CDR3aa: CASSLLNTGEQYF
CDR3nt: TGTGCCAGCAGTTTATTGAACACGGGCGAGCAGTACTTC

abundance: -
v_gene: TRBV5-1
d_gene: -
j_gene: TRBJ1-4
CDR3aa: CASSLTRVDNEKLFF
CDR3nt: TGCGCCAGCAGCTTAACCCGGGTAGATAATGAAAAACTGTTTTTT

abundance: -
v_gene: TRBV9
d_gene: -
j_gene: TRBJ2-5
CDR3aa: CASSVGLRETQYF
CDR3nt: TGTGCCAGCAGCGTAGGGTTGAGAGAGACCCAGTACTTC

abundance: -
v_gene: TRBV2
d_gene: -
j_gene: TRBJ1-1
CDR3aa: CASRRFGRTEAFF
CDR3nt: TGTGCCAGCAGAAGATTTGGGAGGACTGAAGCTTTCTTT

abundance: -
v_gene: TRBV2
d_gene: -
j_gene: TRBJ1-2
CDR3aa: CASRDWGELGHYGYTF
CDR3nt: TGTGCCAGCAGAGACTGGGGGGAATTGGGGCACTATGGCTACACCTTC

abundance: -
v_gene: TRBV14
d_gene: -
j_gene: TRBJ1-1
CDR3aa: CASSQDLAKRVNTEAFF
CDR3nt: TGTGCCAGCAGCCAAGACTTGGCCAAGAGGGTTAACACTGAAGCTTTCTTT

abundance: -
v_gene: TRBV29-1
d_gene: -
j_gene: TRBJ1-2
CDR3aa: CSVDEPGPGYGYTF
CDR3nt: TGCAGCGTTGACGAACCGGGTCCCGGGTATGGCTACACCTTC

abundance: once
v_gene: TRBV11-2
d_gene: -
j_gene: TRBJ2-2
CDR3aa: CASSLLRELFF
CDR3nt: TGTGCCAGCAGCTTACTCCGGGAGCTGTTTTTT

abundance: -
v_gene: TRBV5-6
d_gene: TRBD1
j_gene: TRBJ2-5
CDR3aa: CASSLGTGAPIGLQETQYF
CDR3nt: TGTGCCAGCAGCTTGGGGACAGGGGCCCCCATAGGACTACAAGAGACCCAGTACTTC

abundance: -
v_gene: TRBV5-1
d_gene: TRBD1
j_gene: TRBJ1-3
CDR3aa: CASSLSTGTGSGNTIYF
CDR3nt: TGCGCCAGCAGCTTAAGCACCGGGACAGGCTCTGGAAACACCATATATTTT

abundance: -
v_gene: TRBV18
d_gene: TRBD1
j_gene: TRBJ2-7
CDR3aa: CASSRKGQTLYYEQYF
CDR3nt: TGTGCCAGCTCTCGTAAGGGACAGACCTTATACTACGAGCAGTACTTC

abundance: once
v_gene: TRBV7-8
d_gene: -
j_gene: TRBJ1-3
CDR3aa: CASSLVGGLSGNTIYF
CDR3nt: TGTGCCAGCAGCTTAGTGGGGGGACTCTCTGGAAACACCATATATTTT

abundance: -
v_gene: TRBV5-1
d_gene: TRBD1
j_gene: TRBJ1-4
CDR3aa: CASSGTGGVEEKLFF
CDR3nt: TGCGCCAGCAGTGGGACAGGGGGTGTCGAAGAAAAACTGTTTTTT

abundance: -
v_gene: TRBV10-3
d_gene: TRBD1
j_gene: TRBJ1-5
CDR3aa: CAISGGQGGQPQHF
CDR3nt: TGTGCCATCAGTGGGGGACAGGGGGGGCAGCCCCAGCATTTT

abundance: -
v_gene: TRBV9
d_gene: TRBD1
j_gene: TRBJ2-7
CDR3aa: CASSPGQDYEQYF
CDR3nt: TGTGCCAGCTCACCAGGACAGGACTACGAGCAGTACTTC

abundance: -
v_gene: TRBV4-1
d_gene: TRBD1
j_gene: TRBJ2-7
CDR3aa: CASSQGGTGGDEQYF
CDR3nt: TGCGCCAGCAGCCAAGGTGGGACAGGGGGAGACGAGCAGTACTTC

abundance: once
v_gene: TRBV19
d_gene: -
j_gene: TRBJ1-1
CDR3aa: CATAHGGAEAFF
CDR3nt: TGTGCCACCGCTCACGGGGGGGCTGAAGCTTTCTTT

abundance: -
v_gene: TRBV9
d_gene: TRBD1
j_gene: TRBJ1-2
CDR3aa: CASSASPGTGGSYTF
CDR3nt: TGTGCCAGCAGCGCTTCTCCCGGGACAGGGGGTAGCTACACCTTC

abundance: -
v_gene: TRBV2
d_gene: TRBD1
j_gene: TRBJ1-2
CDR3aa: CASSRPDRGHGYTF
CDR3nt: TGTGCCAGCAGCAGACCTGACAGGGGTCATGGCTACACCTTC

abundance: -
v_gene: TRBV9
d_gene: TRBD2
j_gene: TRBJ2-7
CDR3aa: CASSTRLAGSYYEQYF
CDR3nt: TGTGCCAGCAGCACCAGACTAGCGGGGAGCTACTACGAGCAGTACTTC

abundance: -
v_gene: TRBV2
d_gene: TRBD1
j_gene: TRBJ2-7
CDR3aa: CASSEARGRYEQYF
CDR3nt: TGTGCCAGCAGTGAAGCGAGGGGGCGCTACGAGCAGTACTTC

abundance: -
v_gene: TRBV5-6
d_gene: -
j_gene: TRBJ2-7
CDR3aa: CASSTSSYEQYF
CDR3nt: TGTGCCAGCAGCACGAGCTCCTACGAGCAGTACTTC

abundance: few
v_gene: TRBV6-1
d_gene: TRBD1
j_gene: TRBJ2-3
CDR3aa: CASRLQGPDTQYF
CDR3nt: TGTGCCAGCAGATTACAGGGGCCAGATACGCAGTATTTT

abundance: -
v_gene: TRBV28
d_gene: -
j_gene: TRBJ2-3
CDR3aa: CASSFGGAADTQYF
CDR3nt: TGTGCCAGCAGTTTTGGAGGGGCGGCAGATACGCAGTATTTT

abundance: -
v_gene: TRBV7-7
d_gene: TRBD1
j_gene: TRBJ2-5
CDR3aa: CASSLIPPGQGLETQYF
CDR3nt: TGTGCTAGCAGCTTAATCCCACCGGGACAGGGGTTGGAGACCCAGTACTTC

abundance: -
v_gene: TRBV28
d_gene: -
j_gene: TRBJ1-2
CDR3aa: CASSPGQITNYGYTF
CDR3nt: TGTGCCAGCAGTCCAGGACAGATAACTAACTATGGCTACACCTTC

abundance: once
v_gene: TRBV5-6
d_gene: -
j_gene: TRBJ2-1
CDR3aa: CASRSGFYNEQFF
CDR3nt: TGTGCCAGCAGAAGCGGGTTTTACAATGAGCAGTTCTTC

abundance: -
v_gene: TRBV4-3
d_gene: -
j_gene: TRBJ1-2
CDR3aa: CASSQESRASYGYTF
CDR3nt: TGCGCCAGCAGCCAAGAATCCCGAGCCTCCTATGGCTACACCTTC

abundance: -
v_gene: TRBV2
d_gene: -
j_gene: TRBJ1-4
CDR3aa: CASRRGTNEKLFF
CDR3nt: TGTGCCAGCAGGCGGGGAACTAATGAAAAACTGTTTTTT

abundance: few
v_gene: TRBV2
d_gene: -
j_gene: TRBJ1-2
CDR3aa: CASLTANGYTF
CDR3nt: TGTGCCAGCCTTACAGCAAATGGCTACACCTTC

abundance: -
v_gene: TRBV19
d_gene: -
j_gene: TRBJ1-5
CDR3aa: CASEDDRSNQPQHF
CDR3nt: TGTGCCAGTGAAGATGACAGGAGCAATCAGCCCCAGCATTTT

abundance: -
v_gene: TRBV30
d_gene: -
j_gene: TRBJ1-6
CDR3aa: CAFGQGNSPLHF
CDR3nt: TGTGCCTTTGGGCAGGGTAATTCACCCCTCCACTTT

abundance: few
v_gene: TRBV5-1
d_gene: TRBD1
j_gene: TRBJ1-1
CDR3aa: CASSRTGWNTEAFF
CDR3nt: TGCGCCAGCAGCCGGACAGGTTGGAACACTGAAGCTTTCTTT

abundance: -
v_gene: TRBV11-2
d_gene: -
j_gene: TRBJ2-7
CDR3aa: CASSLGFGWATYEQYF
CDR3nt: TGTGCCAGCAGCTTAGGTTTTGGGTGGGCTACCTACGAGCAGTACTTC